This T cell receptor beta chain derives from a study of Ad26.COV2.S vaccination and SARS-CoV-2 variants. Germline CDR1 SGHVS, CDR2 FNYEAQ. The CDR3 has 14 residues. The V and J ends lost 1 base and 3 bases respectively, with 9 bases between them. This table comes from immunoSEQ multiplex PCR, and its TCRdb copy is limited to in-frame clones, with some not included. The table lists 200,000 to 300,000 clones, around nine tenths of them singletons. Documented treatment: some 19 received Ad26.COV2.S at low or high dose, single or two shots; several received placebo; per-sample allocation not given. After the first vaccine or placebo injection, samples were drawn on day 63.

The chain carries TRBV7-6 and TRBJ2-5; D perhaps matches TRBD1 (5 bases). The TCR was taken from a person between 18 and 60 years old who received the Ad26.COV2.S COVID-19 vaccine or a placebo. The material was peripheral blood, obtained in a trial of Ad26.COV2.S vaccine versus placebo. This chain's CDR3 is CASSLEVGEETQYF. The CDR3 DNA follows: TGTGCCAGCAGCTTAGAAGTAGGGGAAGAGACCCAGTACTTC. The whole variable domain, remainder taken from reference TRBV7-6 and TRBJ2-5, is GAGVSQSPRYKVTKRGQDVALRCDPISGHVSLYWYRQALGQGPEFLTYFNYEAQQDKSGLPNDRFSAERPEGSISTLTIQRTEQRDSAMYRCASSLEVGEETQYFGPGTRLLVL.